This T cell receptor (beta chain) was sequenced in a study of blood T cell repertoires in COVID-19. Across the study: Specimens from acute and convalescent COVID-19 originated in the United States, Italy and Spain. Sample material is recorded as cDNA or gDNA derived from T cells, B-cell-depleted T cells, or PBMCs.

The germline V and J ends were trimmed by 5 bases and 2 bases, with 11 bases remaining between them. Looked up from germline, CDR1 is SGHDT and CDR2 is YYEEEE. CDR3 length: 14 amino acids. Methods used by the authors: Using reference gene primer amplification, nucleated cell counts were estimated. This table comes from immunoSEQ multiplex PCR, and its TCRdb copy is limited to in-frame clones, with some not included. That table furnishes V, J and clone size, whereas the DNA furnished D and trimming. The table shows fewer than 250,000 clones, with around four fifths occurring only once. The V and J genes are TRBV5-6 and TRBJ1-3; a possible D gene is TRBD1 (6 bases). The source material was peripheral blood. This receptor was identified in a young man with active or convalescent COVID-19. The CDR3 loop reads CASSYTGPGNTIYF. The CDR3 coding sequence is TGTGCCAGCAGTTATACAGGGCCTGGAAACACCATATATTTT. Combining the CDR3 with reference TRBV5-6 and TRBJ1-3 gives the whole variable domain DAGVTQSPTHLIKTRGQQVTLRCSPKSGHDTVSWYQQALGQGPQFIFQYYEEEERQRGNFPDRFSGHQFPNYSSELNVNALLLGDSALYLCASSYTGPGNTIYFGEGSWLTVV.